A single sample is the source of the 9 T cell receptor beta chains below, sequenced in a study of OX40 agonist ivuxolimab in advanced cancers. Libraries were prepared by immunoSEQ multiplex PCR; TCRdb keeps only in-frame clonotypes and omits some of them. Found here are roughly 56,000 clones, 86% of them singletons; the top ten hold roughly 0.95%. Source: CD4+ or CD8+ T cells sorted from blood, taken in a trial of the OX40 agonist ivuxolimab. These receptors all stem from an adult with an advanced solid tumor such as melanoma, head and neck, liver or kidney cancer.

CDR3 loop: CASSVSNEKLFF. CDR3 coding DNA: TGTGCCAGTAGTGTATCTAATGAAAAACTGTTTTTT. The J gene is TRBJ1-4, the V gene TRBV19, with no clear D. Germline V gene sequence: CDR1 LNHDA, CDR2 SQIVND (reference sequence). The CDR3 sequence is 12 residues long. V was clipped by 5 bases and J by 3 bases, with 4 bases between them.

The chain combines TRBV11-2 with TRBJ2-2; the D gene is possibly TRBD1 (6 bases). The CDR3 contains 18 residues. Looked up from germline, CDR1 is SGHAT and CDR2 is FQNNGV. The ends were cut back, 6 bases at V and 3 bases at J, with 23 bases in the middle. The CDR3 here is CASRHIPGPGAHTGELFF. CDR3 in DNA: TGTGCCAGCAGACACATCCCGGGCCCAGGGGCTCACACCGGGGAGCTGTTTTTT. The whole variable domain, filled in from reference TRBV11-2 and TRBJ2-2, reads EAGVAQSPRYKIIEKRQSVAFWCNPISGHATLYWYQQILGQGPKLLIQFQNNGVVDDSQLPKDRFSAERLKGVDSTLKIQPAKLEDSAVYLCASRHIPGPGAHTGELFFGEGSRLTVL.

The rearrangement uses TRBV18 and TRBJ2-7; 8 nucleotides align to TRBD2. The CDR3 length is 15 residues. Trimming at V came to 6 bases and at J to 2 bases, leaving 9 bases not matched to a gene. Germline V gene lookup returns CDR1 KGHSH and CDR2 LQKENI. The CDR3 sequence: CASSPSGGDTYEQYF. DNA for the CDR3: TGTGCCAGCTCCCCCAGCGGGGGCGATACCTACGAGCAGTACTTC.

V gene TRBV7-2 combines with J gene TRBJ1-2; TRBD1 aligns across 8 bases. Germline V lookup: CDR1 SGHTA, CDR2 FQGNSA. The V gene end was trimmed by 4 bases and the J gene end by 6 bases; junction bases not matched to a gene: 7. This CDR3 has 14 residues. This CDR3 is CASSSRGHEDGYTF. DNA of the CDR3: TGTGCCAGCAGCTCCAGGGGGCATGAAGATGGCTACACCTTC.

The chain combines TRBV7-3 with TRBJ2-1; possible D gene TRBD2, 5 bases. V shed 1 base and J shed 6 bases, with 13 bases lying between them. From germline, CDR1 is SGHTA and CDR2 FQGTGA. CDR3 size: 15 residues. The CDR3 coding sequence is TGTGCCAGCAGCTTAAGTGCTAGCCTGGGCAATGAGCAGTTCTTC. Translated: CASSLSASLGNEQFF. Variable domain in full (rest from reference TRBV7-3 and TRBJ2-1): GAGVSQTPSNKVTEKGKYVELRCDPISGHTALYWYRQSLGQGPEFLIYFQGTGAADDSGLPNDRFFAVRPEGSVSTLKIQRTERGDSAVYLCASSLSASLGNEQFFGPGTRLTVL.

This chain links TRBV5-8 with TRBJ2-3; D ambiguous. Between the trimmed V and J ends, which lost 3 bases and 0 bases, there was a span of 5 bases. Germline lookup yields CDR1 SGHTS and CDR2 YDEGEE. This CDR3 has 13 residues. The CDR3 loop is CASSYKSTDTQYF. In DNA form, the CDR3 reads TGTGCCAGCAGCTACAAGAGCACAGATACGCAGTATTTT.

This sequence joins TRBV2 and TRBJ1-1, with 8 bases aligning to TRBD1. Trimming removed 6 bases from V and 2 bases from J; junction bases left unmatched: 5. Germline V lookup: CDR1 SNHLY, CDR2 FYNNEI. CDR3 length: 14 amino acids. The CDR3 bases are TGTGCCAGCAGGCTTACAGGGGGAAACACTGAAGCTTTCTTT. Encoded protein: CASRLTGGNTEAFF.

The V and J genes are TRBV25-1 and TRBJ1-1; 9 nucleotides align to TRBD1. This CDR3 spans 15 amino acids. CDR1 MGHDK and CDR2 SYGVNS come from the germline V gene. Unmatched junction bases numbered 5, after V lost 5 bases and J lost 1 base. The CDR3 sequence is CASSSGTGWNTEAFF. The DNA of the CDR3 is TGTGCCAGCAGTTCCGGGACAGGGTGGAACACTGAAGCTTTCTTT.

On this clone itself: At one end, the junction sequence differs from germline, possibly due to a read error. The genes are TRBV7-7 and TRBJ2-5; either TRBD1 or TRBD2 may supply D (5 bases each). CDR1 SSHAT and CDR2 FNYEAQ come from the germline V gene (reference sequence). CDR3 length equals 14 residues. CDR3 nucleotides: TGTGCTAGCAGCCCCGGGACCGCTGGGGAGACCCAGTACTTC. Translation: CASSPGTAGETQYF.